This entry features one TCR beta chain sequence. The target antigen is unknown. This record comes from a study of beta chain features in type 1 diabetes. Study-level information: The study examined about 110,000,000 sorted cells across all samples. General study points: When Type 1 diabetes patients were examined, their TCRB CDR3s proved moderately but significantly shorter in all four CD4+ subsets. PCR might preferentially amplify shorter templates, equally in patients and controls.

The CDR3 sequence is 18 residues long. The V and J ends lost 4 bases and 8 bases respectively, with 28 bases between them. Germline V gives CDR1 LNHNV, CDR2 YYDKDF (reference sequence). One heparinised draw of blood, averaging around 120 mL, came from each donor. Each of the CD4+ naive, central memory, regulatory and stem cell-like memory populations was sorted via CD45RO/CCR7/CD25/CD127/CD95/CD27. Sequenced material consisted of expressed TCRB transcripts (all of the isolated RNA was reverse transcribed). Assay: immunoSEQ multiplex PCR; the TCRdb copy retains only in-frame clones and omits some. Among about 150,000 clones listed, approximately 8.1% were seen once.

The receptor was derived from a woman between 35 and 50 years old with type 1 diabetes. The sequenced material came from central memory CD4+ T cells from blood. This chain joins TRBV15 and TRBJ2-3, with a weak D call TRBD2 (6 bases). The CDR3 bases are TGTGCCACCAGCACCCCTGACGGGACTCCTGGCTCTGTGGGTACGCAGTATTTT. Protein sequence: CATSTPDGTPGSVGTQYF.